The rows below give T cell receptor beta chains drawn from one sample of a study of Ad26.COV2.S vaccination and SARS-CoV-2 variants. This table comes from immunoSEQ multiplex PCR, and its TCRdb copy is limited to in-frame clones, with some not included. The data hold 400,000 to 450,000 clones, with over 75% observed a single time. This specimen was peripheral blood, taken in a trial of Ad26.COV2.S vaccine versus placebo. The receptors were gathered from a person aged 18-65 years who received the Ad26.COV2.S COVID-19 vaccine or a placebo. Both conserved end residues are part of each CDR3. D genes are given only for firm matches. Rows give clone size only sometimes, using once, few, many, or a class for an expanded clone.

TRBJ1-1 | - | - | TRBV7-9 | CASSLEMNTEAFF | TGTGCCAGCAGCTTAGAGATGAACACTGAAGCTTTCTTT
TRBJ1-3 | - | - | TRBV24-1 | CATSDLAKFGNTIYF | TGTGCCACCAGTGATTTGGCCAAATTTGGAAACACCATATATTTT
TRBJ1-1 | - | - | TRBV6-1 | CASSERGGTEAFF | TGTGCCAGCAGTGAACGGGGTGGCACTGAAGCTTTCTTT
TRBJ1-2 | TRBD1 | - | TRBV2 | CASLKRTGGIFPDGYTF | TGTGCCAGCCTGAAACGGACAGGGGGCATTTTCCCCGATGGCTACACCTTC
TRBJ1-1 | - | - | TRBV4-1 | CASSQEGMNTEAFF | TGCGCCAGCAGCCAAGAGGGGATGAACACTGAAGCTTTCTTT
TRBJ2-7 | - | few | TRBV29-1 | CSVTSSSYEQYF | TGCAGCGTTACTTCTAGCTCCTACGAGCAGTACTTC
TRBJ1-5 | - | - | TRBV6-1 | CASSDRGNQPQHF | TGTGCCAGCAGTGACCGGGGCAATCAGCCCCAGCATTTT
TRBJ2-7 | - | once | TRBV11-2 | CASRTWGGKSSYEQYF | TGTGCCAGCAGAACTTGGGGCGGGAAGAGCTCCTACGAGCAGTACTTC
TRBJ1-6 | - | - | TRBV6-1 | CASSDEQGDPLHF | TGTGCCAGCAGTGATGAACAGGGTGACCCCCTCCACTTT
TRBJ2-6 | - | - | TRBV18 | CASSRWDIQVSGANVLTF | TGTGCCAGCTCACGATGGGACATTCAAGTTTCTGGGGCCAACGTCCTGACTTTC
TRBJ1-1 | TRBD1 | - | TRBV5-6 | CASSRGTGASRTEAFF | TGTGCCAGCAGCCGGGGGACAGGGGCCAGCAGGACTGAAGCTTTCTTT
TRBJ1-5 | - | - | TRBV10-2 | CASGRETSNQPQHF | TGCGCCAGCGGCAGGGAAACCAGCAATCAGCCCCAGCATTTT
TRBJ2-3 | TRBD1 | - | TRBV3-1/TRBV3-2 | CASSPWTGSQDTQYF | TGTGCCAGCAGCCCGTGGACAGGGTCACAAGATACGCAGTATTTT
TRBJ2-7 | - | - | TRBV7-9 | CASSSPGPSYEQYF | TGTGCCAGCAGCTCCCCGGGGCCATCCTACGAGCAGTACTTC
TRBJ1-6 | - | - | TRBV4-3 | CASSQVWGKDNSPLHF | TGCGCCAGCAGCCAAGTTTGGGGGAAAGATAATTCACCCCTCCACTTT
TRBJ2-5 | TRBD1 | - | TRBV18 | CASSLNRGRDQETQYF | TGTGCCAGCTCACTAAACAGGGGGCGCGACCAAGAGACCCAGTACTTC
TRBJ2-3 | TRBD2 | few | TRBV6-2/TRBV6-3 | CASTPATSGSRKDTQYF | TGTGCCAGCACCCCCGCGACTAGCGGGAGTAGGAAAGATACGCAGTATTTT
TRBJ2-5 | - | - | TRBV30 | CAWRRERFKETQYF | TGTGCCTGGAGACGGGAGAGGTTTAAAGAGACCCAGTACTTC
TRBJ1-6 | - | - | TRBV28 | CASSSIDPNYNSPLHF | TGTGCCAGCAGTTCGATCGATCCTAACTATAATTCACCCCTCCACTTT
TRBJ2-1 | TRBD2 | - | TRBV7-3 | CASSFGGGGLDEQFF | TGTGCCAGCAGCTTTGGTGGGGGAGGGCTTGATGAGCAGTTCTTC
TRBJ2-3 | TRBD2 | - | TRBV20-1 | CSARIAGTQYF | TGCAGTGCTAGAATAGCGGGTACGCAGTATTTT
TRBJ1-4 | - | - | TRBV28 | CASSLLTAPTNEKLFF | TGTGCCAGCAGTTTGTTAACGGCTCCAACTAATGAAAAACTGTTTTTT
TRBJ2-2 | - | - | TRBV5-6 | CASSLAGPYTGELFF | TGTGCCAGCAGCTTGGCCGGGCCGTACACCGGGGAGCTGTTTTTT
TRBJ1-1 | - | - | TRBV7-9 | CASSLDKNTEAFF | TGTGCCAGCAGCCTCGACAAGAACACTGAAGCTTTCTTT
TRBJ2-5 | - | - | TRBV6-2/TRBV6-3 | CASSWGETQYF | TGTGCCAGCAGTTGGGGGGAGACCCAGTACTTC
TRBJ2-2 | - | - | TRBV3-1/TRBV3-2 | CASSPSGLLTGELFF | TGTGCCAGCAGCCCGTCGGGGCTATTAACCGGGGAGCTGTTTTTT
TRBJ1-6 | TRBD1 | - | TRBV24-1 | CATSSLGQGGNSPLHF | TGTGCCACCTCCTCTCTAGGACAGGGCGGTAATTCACCCCTCCACTTT
TRBJ1-5 | - | once | TRBV5-6 | CASSLGPTGFNQPQHF | TGTGCCAGCAGCTTGGGCCCGACAGGTTTCAATCAGCCCCAGCATTTT
TRBJ2-1 | TRBD2 | - | TRBV5-1 | CASSLLAGGSNNEQFF | TGCGCCAGCAGCCTACTAGCGGGAGGGTCCAACAATGAGCAGTTCTTC
TRBJ1-2 | TRBD1 | - | TRBV2 | CASRQGTERGYTF | TGTGCCAGCCGGCAAGGGACAGAACGTGGCTACACCTTC
TRBJ2-5 | TRBD1 | - | TRBV5-1 | CASSLEGQGGETQYF | TGCGCCAGCAGCTTGGAGGGACAGGGTGGGGAGACCCAGTACTTC
TRBJ2-5 | TRBD1 | few | TRBV5-4 | CASSAQGAEETQYF | TGTGCCAGCAGCGCACAGGGGGCGGAGGAGACCCAGTACTTC
TRBJ2-1 | TRBD1 | - | TRBV19 | CASSIDWNRGYEQFF | TGTGCCAGTAGTATAGATTGGAACAGGGGATATGAGCAGTTCTTC